This T cell receptor beta chain was observed in a study of PD-1 blockade in classical Hodgkin lymphoma. Some clones are missing from TCRdb's copy, which holds only in-frame ones; the method was immunoSEQ multiplex PCR. The data hold 13,000 or so clones, with roughly 80% observed a single time. Study conclusions and caveats: Later analyses included only patients treated at least 1 year post-ASCT. Baseline diversity in complete responders resembled that of newly diagnosed patients.

V dropped 6 bases and J dropped 4 bases, with 10 bases sitting between them. The CDR3 spans 13 residues. The germline V gene has CDR1 MNHEY and CDR2 SMNVEV (reference sequence). Notes on this clone: The antigen remains unidentified.

Time point given: cycle 4 day 1 (C4D1), after about 6 weeks of nivolumab. All the patients suffered relapse after autologous stem cell transplantation, and brentuximab vedotin exposure differed. Starting with thawed PBMCs, CD4+ T cells were purified by magnetic negative selection. The chain carries TRBV27 and TRBJ2-1; D gene unclear. The sequenced sample was CD4+ T cells from blood, obtained before the fourth cycle of nivolumab. The TCR comes from a human donor with classical Hodgkin lymphoma. CDR3 nucleotide sequence: TGTGCCAGCAGAATCGACTTTTACAATGAGCAGTTCTTC. As protein: CASRIDFYNEQFF.